This TCR beta chain was profiled in a study of T cell repertoires in aging, cancer and after chemotherapy. Turning to the study itself: Clear clonal overlap appeared across healthy donor samples taken over several months to years.

Remarks on this clonotype: Antigen specificity is unknown.

General observations from the study: Immunological memory after chemotherapy cannot be judged from the repertoire data. Untreated cancer patients had significantly lower blood TCR diversity than age-matched healthy donors.

Multiplex touch-down PCR with TRB-A/B primers amplified rearranged V-D-J TRB sequences. TCRdb re-called the multiplex PCR reads through MiXCR, storing one row per CDR3 protein. Of some 10,000 distinct CDR3 sequences listed, over 25% were seen once; the top ten hold approximately 19%. Amplification of TCR beta used genomic DNA extracted from peripheral blood. Per the germline V gene, CDR1 is GTSNPN and CDR2 is SVGIG (reference sequence). V lost 1 base, J lost 2 bases, and 16 bases lay in between. The CDR3 is made up of 16 amino acids. The chain links TRBV30 to TRBJ2-3; TRBD2 is a possible D gene (6 bases). The sequencing input was blood. This receptor was obtained from a human donor in good health. The donor label of this sample is uncertain. CDR3 nucleotide sequence: TGTGCCTGGAGTGGGGGGTTGGCGGGAATCACAGATACGCAGTATTTT. Its protein is CAWSGGLAGITDTQYF.